This TCR beta chain was sequenced in a study of ipilimumab plus nivolumab after autologous stem cell transplantation. Regarding the study as a whole: The authors say TCR, Treg and microbiome findings warrant further study.

The table came from immunoSEQ multiplex PCR; TCRdb's copy has only in-frame clones and leaves some out. The table shows about 40,000 clones, with 80% to 95% occurring only once. V lost 2 bases and J lost 5; bases outside the gene matches: 1. This CDR3 is 15 amino acids long. Germline V gene lookup returns CDR1 MNHEY and CDR2 SVGAGI. This clone has only one observation. Antigen: not known. The chain joins TRBV6-5 to TRBJ2-2; the match to TRBD2 covers 11 bases. This receptor was taken from a male donor with multiple myeloma. The source was PBMCs, collected in a trial of ipilimumab plus nivolumab as post-transplant consolidation. Here the CDR3 DNA reads TGTGCCAGCAGTTACGTAGCGGGGGGGACCGGGGAGCTGTTTTTT. Its protein product is CASSYVAGGTGELFF.